By share, the clone carrying this T cell receptor beta chain ranks as large (0.1 to 1%). Antigen: not known. The data belong to a study of precursors of human CD4 cytotoxic T cells. Study results and limitations: Compared with TCM and TEM, TEMRA subsets showed lower diversity and more expanded clonotypes.

The germline CDR1 and CDR2 sequences are SGHTA and FQGNSA. V lost 2 bases, J lost 4 bases, and 9 bases lay in between. CDR3 length: 14 residues. Sorted CD4+ central memory, effector memory, IL-7R-high TEMRA and IL-7R-negative TEMRA cells underwent bulk UMI sequencing. TCRdb re-analysed the reads in MiXCR, keeping a single row per CDR3 protein. The top ten clones hold around three fifths of a sample with about 250 distinct CDR3 sequences, roughly 31% of them seen once. The sample consisted of memory CD4+ T cells from blood (PBMCs). The genes are TRBV7-2 and TRBJ2-1; perhaps TRBD2 as D (6 bases). This sequence was found in a human donor in good health. CDR3 sequence (DNA): TGTGCCAGCAGCTTAAACGGACTATACAATGAGCAGTTCTTC. Its translation: CASSLNGLYNEQFF. The whole variable domain, remainder taken from reference TRBV7-2 and TRBJ2-1, is GAGVSQSPSNKVTEKGKDVELRCDPISGHTALYWYRQSLGQGLEFLIYFQGNSAPDKSGLPSDRFSAERTGGSVSTLTIQRTQQEDSAVYLCASSLNGLYNEQFFGPGTRLTVL.